Listed below are T cell receptor beta chains from one sample, sequenced in a study of blood T cell repertoires in COVID-19. The repertoire was sequenced with immunoSEQ multiplex PCR; TCRdb's copy has only in-frame clones and lacks some. The sample includes fewer than 300,000 clones, 85% to 90% of them seen just once. The sequenced material came from peripheral blood. These receptors originate from a woman in her forties or fifties with COVID-19, enrolled during active disease. Both conserved end residues are part of each CDR3. D genes are given only for firm matches. Where a row states a size, it is once, few, many or the class of an expanded clone; other rows omit it.

abundance: once; v_gene: TRBV4-1; d_gene: -; j_gene: TRBJ2-6; CDR3aa: CASSQDQGHIFSGANVLTF; CDR3nt: TGCGCCAGCAGCCAAGATCAGGGACACATCTTCTCTGGGGCCAACGTCCTGACTTTC
abundance: -; v_gene: TRBV19; d_gene: -; j_gene: TRBJ2-7; CDR3aa: CASSIRVSVSYEQYF; CDR3nt: TGTGCCAGTAGTATTCGAGTGTCTGTTTCCTACGAGCAGTACTTC
abundance: -; v_gene: TRBV5-6; d_gene: TRBD2; j_gene: TRBJ2-1; CDR3aa: CASSLAGAGAVYNEQFF; CDR3nt: TGTGCCAGCAGCTTGGCCGGTGCGGGAGCAGTTTACAATGAGCAGTTCTTC
abundance: -; v_gene: TRBV9; d_gene: TRBD2; j_gene: TRBJ2-1; CDR3aa: CASSVAGGPIEQFF; CDR3nt: TGTGCCAGCAGCGTAGCGGGAGGGCCGATTGAGCAGTTCTTC
abundance: -; v_gene: TRBV30; d_gene: -; j_gene: TRBJ1-1; CDR3aa: CAWDRGNTEAFF; CDR3nt: TGTGCCTGGGATCGGGGGAACACTGAAGCTTTCTTT
abundance: once; v_gene: TRBV2; d_gene: TRBD2; j_gene: TRBJ2-1; CDR3aa: CASTGGRATYNEQFF; CDR3nt: TGTGCCAGCACTGGCGGGAGGGCAACCTACAATGAGCAGTTCTTC
abundance: -; v_gene: TRBV6-5; d_gene: TRBD2; j_gene: TRBJ2-5; CDR3aa: CASSQTGGRRETQYF; CDR3nt: TGTGCCAGCAGTCAAACGGGAGGGCGGAGGGAGACCCAGTACTTC
abundance: -; v_gene: TRBV19; d_gene: TRBD1; j_gene: TRBJ2-2; CDR3aa: CATPRDSNTGELFF; CDR3nt: TGTGCCACCCCAAGGGACAGTAACACCGGGGAGCTGTTTTTT
abundance: once; v_gene: TRBV7-2; d_gene: TRBD2; j_gene: TRBJ2-5; CDR3aa: CASSLRGLAGGGGETQYF; CDR3nt: TGTGCCAGCAGCTTGAGGGGACTAGCGGGAGGCGGGGGGGAGACCCAGTACTTC
abundance: -; v_gene: TRBV30; d_gene: -; j_gene: TRBJ1-3; CDR3aa: CAFSSDTGNTIYF; CDR3nt: TGTGCCTTTTCCTCGGACACAGGAAACACCATATATTTT
abundance: -; v_gene: TRBV7-8; d_gene: TRBD1; j_gene: TRBJ2-2; CDR3aa: CASSPGDRGLVTGELFF; CDR3nt: TGTGCCAGCAGCCCGGGGGACAGGGGGCTGGTCACCGGGGAGCTGTTTTTT
abundance: -; v_gene: TRBV10-3; d_gene: TRBD2; j_gene: TRBJ2-1; CDR3aa: CAIRSSGRAANEQFF; CDR3nt: TGTGCCATCAGATCTAGCGGGAGGGCCGCCAATGAGCAGTTCTTC
abundance: -; v_gene: TRBV30; d_gene: -; j_gene: TRBJ2-1; CDR3aa: CAWSVYGTYNEQFF; CDR3nt: TGTGCCTGGAGTGTATACGGGACCTACAATGAGCAGTTCTTC
abundance: -; v_gene: TRBV11-2; d_gene: TRBD2; j_gene: TRBJ2-5; CDR3aa: CASSLTRTSGREGKTQYF; CDR3nt: TGTGCCAGCAGCTTAACAAGGACTAGCGGGAGGGAGGGGAAGACCCAGTACTTC
abundance: -; v_gene: TRBV12-5; d_gene: -; j_gene: TRBJ1-1; CDR3aa: CASGLGDRLNTEAFF; CDR3nt: TGTGCTAGTGGTTTGGGCGACAGGTTGAACACTGAAGCTTTCTTT
abundance: -; v_gene: TRBV6-6; d_gene: TRBD1; j_gene: TRBJ2-7; CDR3aa: CASLRDRSGEQYF; CDR3nt: TGTGCCAGCTTACGGGACAGGTCTGGCGAGCAGTACTTC
abundance: -; v_gene: TRBV15; d_gene: -; j_gene: TRBJ1-5; CDR3aa: CATSRDLAGLGNQPQHF; CDR3nt: TGTGCCACCAGCAGAGATCTGGCAGGGTTGGGCAATCAGCCCCAGCATTTT
abundance: -; v_gene: TRBV5-1; d_gene: -; j_gene: TRBJ1-2; CDR3aa: CASSSVGVYYGYTF; CDR3nt: TGCGCCAGCAGCTCGGTAGGGGTTTACTATGGCTACACCTTC
abundance: -; v_gene: TRBV5-6; d_gene: TRBD2; j_gene: TRBJ2-3; CDR3aa: CASSFYSGSGDTQYF; CDR3nt: TGTGCCAGCAGCTTTTATAGCGGGAGTGGAGATACGCAGTATTTT
abundance: -; v_gene: TRBV5-6; d_gene: TRBD2; j_gene: TRBJ2-3; CDR3aa: CASSRQLAGLSTDTQYF; CDR3nt: TGTGCCAGCAGCCGACAACTAGCGGGGTTAAGCACAGATACGCAGTATTTT
abundance: -; v_gene: TRBV19; d_gene: -; j_gene: TRBJ2-7; CDR3aa: CASIGFPRGCYEQYF; CDR3nt: TGTGCCAGTATTGGGTTCCCCAGGGGCTGTTACGAGCAGTACTTC
abundance: -; v_gene: TRBV14; d_gene: TRBD1; j_gene: TRBJ2-7; CDR3aa: CASSRKGQVSEQYF; CDR3nt: TGTGCCAGCAGCCGCAAAGGACAGGTGAGCGAGCAGTACTTC
abundance: -; v_gene: TRBV5-1; d_gene: -; j_gene: TRBJ1-1; CDR3aa: CASSPYTVNTEAFF; CDR3nt: TGCGCCAGCAGCCCTTATACAGTGAACACTGAAGCTTTCTTT
abundance: -; v_gene: TRBV10-3; d_gene: -; j_gene: TRBJ1-1; CDR3aa: CALRRGGESTEAFF; CDR3nt: TGTGCCCTGCGGAGGGGCGGGGAAAGCACTGAAGCTTTCTTT
abundance: -; v_gene: TRBV7-9; d_gene: TRBD2; j_gene: TRBJ2-5; CDR3aa: CASSLRLAGGRETQYF; CDR3nt: TGTGCCAGCAGCTTACGGCTAGCGGGCGGACGGGAGACCCAGTACTTC